This is a list of T cell receptor beta chains from one sample in a study of control samples from healthy donors and cancer patients. Sequencing was performed with immunoSEQ multiplex PCR; in TCRdb, only in-frame clones are kept and a portion is missing. The record lists under 200,000 clones, of which the ten most abundant hold 2.2%. Material: blood. Receptors were obtained from a woman younger than 45 in good health. CDR3s include the opening cysteine and the closing phenylalanine or tryptophan. Each record gives: J gene, V gene, D gene, CDR3 DNA, CDR3 protein. D genes are given only for firm matches.

J gene: TRBJ2-5; V gene: TRBV7-2; D gene: TRBD1; CDR3 DNA: TGTGCCAGCAGCCGGGGACAGGGGGAAGAGACCCAGTACTTC; CDR3 protein: CASSRGQGEETQYF
J gene: TRBJ1-1; V gene: TRBV27; D gene: NA; CDR3 DNA: TGTGCCAGCAGTTTAATGAAGAACACTGAAGCTTTCTTT; CDR3 protein: CASSLMKNTEAFF
J gene: TRBJ1-1; V gene: TRBV6-5; D gene: NA; CDR3 DNA: TGTGCCAGCAAACCCGGGGCGGGGGTGAACACTGAAGCTTTCTTT; CDR3 protein: CASKPGAGVNTEAFF
J gene: TRBJ2-2; V gene: TRBV9; D gene: TRBD2; CDR3 DNA: TGTGCCAGCAGCGTAGCGGCTAGCGGGGGGACCGGGGAGCTGTTTTTT; CDR3 protein: CASSVAASGGTGELFF
J gene: TRBJ2-5; V gene: TRBV6-2/TRBV6-3; D gene: NA; CDR3 DNA: TGTGCCAGCAGTTATACTCGGGAGACCCAGTACTTC; CDR3 protein: CASSYTRETQYF
J gene: TRBJ1-5; V gene: TRBV6-5; D gene: TRBD1; CDR3 DNA: TGTGCCAGCAGTCGGACAGGCAGGGGCAATCAGCCCCAGCATTTT; CDR3 protein: CASSRTGRGNQPQHF
J gene: TRBJ1-3; V gene: TRBV7-9; D gene: NA; CDR3 DNA: TGTGCCAGCAGCTTGGGCACAGATAGAAACACCATATATTTT; CDR3 protein: CASSLGTDRNTIYF
J gene: TRBJ2-7; V gene: TRBV7-2; D gene: NA; CDR3 DNA: TGTGCCAGCAGCTTAGCGCAGGGAGCACAGTACGAGCAGTACTTC; CDR3 protein: CASSLAQGAQYEQYF
J gene: TRBJ2-5; V gene: TRBV29-1; D gene: NA; CDR3 DNA: TGCAGCGTCACTCGGGACTCTCAAGAGACCCAGTACTTC; CDR3 protein: CSVTRDSQETQYF
J gene: TRBJ2-7; V gene: TRBV6-5; D gene: TRBD1; CDR3 DNA: TGTGCCAGCAGTTACAGCGGACAGGGAGGTTACGAGCAGTACTTC; CDR3 protein: CASSYSGQGGYEQYF
J gene: TRBJ2-1; V gene: TRBV6-5; D gene: NA; CDR3 DNA: TGTGCCAGCAGCCGCCAGTTAGGGAACAATGAGCAGTTCTTC; CDR3 protein: CASSRQLGNNEQFF
J gene: TRBJ2-5; V gene: TRBV7-2; D gene: TRBD2; CDR3 DNA: TGTGCCAGCAGCTTCCAGCGGGGGGACCAAGAGACCCAGTACTTC; CDR3 protein: CASSFQRGDQETQYF
J gene: TRBJ1-2; V gene: TRBV11-2; D gene: NA; CDR3 DNA: TGTGCCAGCAGCTCGCAGGGATTTAGGAGTTACACCTTC; CDR3 protein: CASSSQGFRSYTF
J gene: TRBJ1-1; V gene: TRBV7-9; D gene: NA; CDR3 DNA: TGTGCCAGCAGCTTATCCGTCGAAGCTTTCTTT; CDR3 protein: CASSLSVEAFF
J gene: TRBJ1-2; V gene: TRBV4-1; D gene: NA; CDR3 DNA: TGCGCCAGCAGCCAGCCAAAAAGGGGTTGGATTGATGGCTACACCTTC; CDR3 protein: CASSQPKRGWIDGYTF
J gene: TRBJ1-6; V gene: TRBV18; D gene: TRBD1; CDR3 DNA: TGTGCCAGCTGTCTAAACGGACAGGGAGAGGGATCACCCCTCCACTTT; CDR3 protein: CASCLNGQGEGSPLHF
J gene: TRBJ1-6; V gene: TRBV10-3; D gene: NA; CDR3 DNA: TGTGCCATCAGTGTATCACAGCGAGACCCTCCGAATTCACCCCTCCACTTT; CDR3 protein: CAISVSQRDPPNSPLHF
J gene: TRBJ2-7; V gene: TRBV28; D gene: NA; CDR3 DNA: TGTGCCAGCACCACACAGGGACGGGAGCAGTACTTC; CDR3 protein: CASTTQGREQYF